A single sample is the source of the 8 T cell receptor beta chains below, sequenced in a study of blood T cell repertoires in COVID-19. The method was immunoSEQ multiplex PCR; TCRdb's version includes in-frame clones alone and lacks a portion of them. The sample shows approximately 250,000 clones, around 89% of them seen only once. The specimen was PBMCs or T cells enriched from blood (not recorded which). The receptors here all came from a woman aged 40 to 50 with acute COVID-19.

The chain combines TRBV9 with TRBJ1-5, with 9 bases aligning to TRBD1. Germline loops: CDR1 SGDLS, CDR2 YYNGEE. This CDR3 has 16 amino acids. J gave up 2 bases and V 3 bases, and 6 bases lay outside the gene matches. The DNA of the CDR3 is TGTGCCAGCAGCGCAGGACAGGGGAGCGGCAATCAGCCCCAGCATTTT. Residues: CASSAGQGSGNQPQHF.

This chain uses TRBV5-4 with TRBJ2-1, with TRBD2 matching over 10 bases. The CDR3 contains 16 residues. Germline loops: CDR1 SGHNT, CDR2 YYREEE (reference sequence). V lost 4 bases and J lost 6; bases outside the gene matches: 10. The CDR3 DNA follows: TGTGCCAGCAGCACCACCACTAGCGGGATGGGCAATGAGCAGTTCTTC. Translating it yields CASSTTTSGMGNEQFF. Full variable domain (remainder filled in from reference TRBV5-4 and TRBJ2-1): ETGVTQSPTHLIKTRGQQVTLRCSSQSGHNTVSWYQQALGQGPQFIFQYYREEENGRGNFPPRFSGLQFPNYSSELNVNALELDDSALYLCASSTTTSGMGNEQFFGPGTRLTVL.

The rearrangement joins TRBV2 to TRBJ1-5; 8 bases map to TRBD1. This CDR3 comprises 15 residues. The V and J ends lost 8 bases and 4 bases, in that order; junction bases with no gene match: 10. Germline CDR1 and CDR2: SNHLY and FYNNEI. CDR3 bases: TGTGCCAGCTCCCCGGACAGGGTTGGGAATCAGCCCCAGCATTTT. This sequence encodes CASSPDRVGNQPQHF.

This chain connects TRBV25-1 to TRBJ2-1; D is perhaps TRBD2 (6 bases). This CDR3 contains 13 residues. Germline CDR1 reads MGHDK; CDR2 reads SYGVNS. Trimming pared 7 bases from V and 3 bases from J, leaving 10 bases between. The DNA for the CDR3 is TGTGCCAGCATGGAGGGCGGCTACAATGAGCAGTTCTTC. Translation gives CASMEGGYNEQFF.

The V call is TRBV28, the J call TRBJ1-2; perhaps TRBD1 as D (6 bases). Trimming shortened V by 3 bases and J by 5 bases, and 10 bases separated the two germline ends. This CDR3 is built from 13 residues. CDR1 and CDR2 (germline): MDHEN, SYDVKM. The CDR3 loop is CASSFGQRYGYTF. The CDR3 nucleotides read TGTGCCAGCAGTTTTGGACAGCGATATGGCTACACCTTC.

This chain uses TRBV27 with TRBJ2-2; possible D gene TRBD1, 5 bases. The CDR3 has 16 amino acids. V lost 2 bases and J 4 bases, leaving 14 bases between the germline ends. Germline V gene sequence: CDR1 MNHEY, CDR2 SMNVEV (reference sequence). The CDR3 loop is CASSLSWGRGTGELFF. CDR3 in DNA: TGTGCCAGCAGTTTAAGTTGGGGTAGGGGCACCGGGGAGCTGTTTTTT.

This chain connects TRBV4-3 to TRBJ2-4, with 8 bases fitting TRBD2. Germline V gives CDR1 LGHNA, CDR2 YSLEER. The CDR3 consists of 19 residues. The V segment lost 0 bases and the J segment 0 bases; nucleotides outside the gene matches: 10. CDR3 nucleotides: TGCGCCAGCAGCCAAGATCCCCGAACTAGCGGACTAGCCAAAAACATTCAGTACTTC. Protein sequence: CASSQDPRTSGLAKNIQYF.

V gene TRBV3-1 (or the pseudogene TRBV3-2) combines with J gene TRBJ2-2; 14 bases align to TRBD2. Germline lookup yields CDR1 LGHDT and CDR2 YNNKEL (reference sequence). Losses at the gene ends were 6 bases for V and 5 bases for J; bases not matched to a gene: 5. The CDR3 has 16 amino acids. CDR3 DNA sequence: TGTGCCAGCAGACCCGGGACTAGCGGGAGTACCGGGGAGCTGTTTTTT. This encodes CASRPGTSGSTGELFF.